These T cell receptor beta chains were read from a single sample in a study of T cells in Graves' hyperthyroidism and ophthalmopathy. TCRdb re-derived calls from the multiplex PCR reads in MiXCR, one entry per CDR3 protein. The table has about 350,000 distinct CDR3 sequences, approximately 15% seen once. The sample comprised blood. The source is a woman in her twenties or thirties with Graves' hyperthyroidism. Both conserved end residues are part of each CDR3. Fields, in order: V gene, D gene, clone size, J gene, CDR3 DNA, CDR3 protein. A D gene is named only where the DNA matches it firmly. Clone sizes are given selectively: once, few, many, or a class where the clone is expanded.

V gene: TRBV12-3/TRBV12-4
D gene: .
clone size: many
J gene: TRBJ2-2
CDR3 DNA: TGTGCCAGCAGTTTATTGGGGGGGCGAACCGGGGAGCTGTTTTTT
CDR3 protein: CASSLLGGRTGELFF

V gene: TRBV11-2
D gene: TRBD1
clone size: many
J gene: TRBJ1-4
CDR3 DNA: TGTGCCAGCAGCATAGGGGGCGGCGAAAAACTGTTTTTT
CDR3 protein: CASSIGGGEKLFF

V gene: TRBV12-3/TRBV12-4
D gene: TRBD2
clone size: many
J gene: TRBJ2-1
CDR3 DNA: TGTGCCAGCAGTGTAGGACTAGCGGCCTTGGTCAATGAGCAGTTCTTC
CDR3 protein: CASSVGLAALVNEQFF

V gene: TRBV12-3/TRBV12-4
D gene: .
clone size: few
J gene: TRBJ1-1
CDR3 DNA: TGTGCCAGCAGTACCCAGCACACTGAAGCTTTCTTT
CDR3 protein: CASSTQHTEAFF

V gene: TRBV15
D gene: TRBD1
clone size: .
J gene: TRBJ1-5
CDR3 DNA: TGTGCCACCAGCAGCGACAGGGGAATTAGCAATCAGCCCCAGCATTTT
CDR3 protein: CATSSDRGISNQPQHF

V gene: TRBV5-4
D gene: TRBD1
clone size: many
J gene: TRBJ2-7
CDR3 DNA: TGTGCCAGCAGCCCCCCAGGGGGCAGGTACGAGCAGTACTTC
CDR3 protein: CASSPPGGRYEQYF

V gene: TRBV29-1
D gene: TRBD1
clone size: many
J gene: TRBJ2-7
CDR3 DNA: TGCAGCGTTCGGACAGGGGGATACGAGCAGTACTTC
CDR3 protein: CSVRTGGYEQYF

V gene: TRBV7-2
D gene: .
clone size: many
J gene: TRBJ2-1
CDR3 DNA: TGTGCCAGCAGCTTAATTTCCGAGCTTAACTACAATGAGCAGTTCTTC
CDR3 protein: CASSLISELNYNEQFF

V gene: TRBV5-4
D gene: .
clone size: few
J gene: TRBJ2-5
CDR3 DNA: TGTGCCAGCAGACAAGATCTAGTGCAAGAGACCCAGTACTTC
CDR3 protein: CASRQDLVQETQYF

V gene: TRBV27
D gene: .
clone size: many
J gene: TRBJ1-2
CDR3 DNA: TGTGCCAGCTCACTGACACAGGGAACGATGAGTGGCTACACCTTC
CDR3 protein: CASSLTQGTMSGYTF

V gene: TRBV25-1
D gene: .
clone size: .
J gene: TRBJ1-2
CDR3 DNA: TGTGCCAGCAGTGAAACAGGGACCTATGGCTACACCTTC
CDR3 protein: CASSETGTYGYTF

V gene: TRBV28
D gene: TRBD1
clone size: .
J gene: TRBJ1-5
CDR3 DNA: TGTGCCAGCAGTCTCAACAGGGGCCGCGGGCAGCCCCAGCATTTT
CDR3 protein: CASSLNRGRGQPQHF

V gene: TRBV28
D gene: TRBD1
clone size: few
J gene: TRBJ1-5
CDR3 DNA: TGTGCCAGCAGCCCTAGAGGACAGGGACTAAATCAGCCCCAGCATTTT
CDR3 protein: CASSPRGQGLNQPQHF